The T cell receptor beta chain under discussion was sequenced for a study of cytomegalovirus exposure and HLA in healthy donors. Findings and limits, study-wide: Within a later analysis, the majority of CMV-associated TCR beta chains appeared HLA-restricted.

The germline CDR1 and CDR2 sequences are MNHNS and SASEGT. CDR3 length: 15 amino acids. With V trimmed by 8 bases and J by 1 base, 8 bases remained unmatched. This clone was seen more than once but under ten times. Its target is not known. The PCR made use of 60 Vbeta and 13 Jbeta primers. Assay used: immunoSEQ multiplex PCR; TCRdb lists only in-frame clones, some missing. The sample includes 85,000 to 90,000 clones, roughly 80% seen only once; the top ten take approximately 3%. This clonotype was obtained from a man aged 25-45 years in good health and CMV-seronegative. This sequence joins TRBV6-1 and TRBJ1-5, with 7 bases that match TRBD1. Source material: PBMCs. The CDR3 spells CASAWTGLSNQPQHF. The CDR3 nucleotides are TGTGCCAGCGCTTGGACAGGTTTAAGCAATCAGCCCCAGCATTTT.